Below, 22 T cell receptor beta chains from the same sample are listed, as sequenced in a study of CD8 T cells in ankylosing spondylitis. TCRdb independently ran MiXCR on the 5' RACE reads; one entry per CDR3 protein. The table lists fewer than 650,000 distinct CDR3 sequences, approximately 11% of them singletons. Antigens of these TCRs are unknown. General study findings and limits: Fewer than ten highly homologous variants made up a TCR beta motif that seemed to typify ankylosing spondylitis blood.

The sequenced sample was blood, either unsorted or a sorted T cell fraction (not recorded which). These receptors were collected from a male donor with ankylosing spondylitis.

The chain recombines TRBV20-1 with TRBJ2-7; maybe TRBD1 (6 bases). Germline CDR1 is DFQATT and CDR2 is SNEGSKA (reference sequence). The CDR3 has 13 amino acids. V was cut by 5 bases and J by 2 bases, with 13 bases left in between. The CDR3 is CSAYGQGPYEQYV. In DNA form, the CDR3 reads TGCAGTGCTTATGGGCAGGGGCCCTACGAGCAGTACGTC.

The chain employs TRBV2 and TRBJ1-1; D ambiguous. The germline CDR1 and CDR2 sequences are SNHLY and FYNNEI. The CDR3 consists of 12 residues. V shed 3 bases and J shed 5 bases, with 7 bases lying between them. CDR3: CASSEAGTEAFF. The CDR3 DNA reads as TGTGCCAGCAGTGAGGCTGGAACTGAAGCTTTCTTT.

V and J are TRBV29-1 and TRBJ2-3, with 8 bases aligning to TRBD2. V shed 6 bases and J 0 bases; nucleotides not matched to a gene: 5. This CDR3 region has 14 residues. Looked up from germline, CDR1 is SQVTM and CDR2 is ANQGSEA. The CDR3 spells CSVDTSGSTDTQYF. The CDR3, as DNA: TGCAGCGTAGATACTAGCGGAAGCACAGATACGCAGTATTTT.

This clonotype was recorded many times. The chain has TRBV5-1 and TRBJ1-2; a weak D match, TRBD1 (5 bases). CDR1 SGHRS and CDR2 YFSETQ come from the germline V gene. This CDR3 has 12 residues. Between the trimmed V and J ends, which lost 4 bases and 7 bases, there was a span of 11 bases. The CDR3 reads CASSVGTGGYTF. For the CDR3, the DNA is TGCGCCAGCAGCGTGGGGACGGGTGGCTACACCTTC.

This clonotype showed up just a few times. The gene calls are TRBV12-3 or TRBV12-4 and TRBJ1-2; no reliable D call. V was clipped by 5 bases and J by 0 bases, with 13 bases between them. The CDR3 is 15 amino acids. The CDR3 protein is CASSPTNAANYGYTF. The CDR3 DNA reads TGTGCCAGCAGTCCGACAAATGCGGCTAACTATGGCTACACCTTC.

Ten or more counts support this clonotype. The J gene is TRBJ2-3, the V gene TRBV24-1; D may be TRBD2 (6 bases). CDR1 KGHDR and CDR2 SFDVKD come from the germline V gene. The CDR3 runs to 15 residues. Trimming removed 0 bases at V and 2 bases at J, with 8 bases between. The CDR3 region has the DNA TGTGCCACCAGTGATTTGGCGGGAAACACAGATACGCAGTATTTT. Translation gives CATSDLAGNTDTQYF.

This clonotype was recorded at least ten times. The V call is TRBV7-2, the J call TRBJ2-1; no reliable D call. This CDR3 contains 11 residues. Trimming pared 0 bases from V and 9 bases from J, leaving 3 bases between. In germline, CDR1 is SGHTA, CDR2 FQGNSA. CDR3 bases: TGTGCCAGCAGCTTAGCCGGTGAGCAGTTCTTC. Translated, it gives CASSLAGEQFF.

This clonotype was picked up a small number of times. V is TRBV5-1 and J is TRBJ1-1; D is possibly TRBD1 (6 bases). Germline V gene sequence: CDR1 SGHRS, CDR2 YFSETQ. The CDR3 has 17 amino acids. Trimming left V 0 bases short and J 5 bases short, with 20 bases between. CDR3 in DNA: TGCGCCAGCAGCTTGGCCCAAGTGGGACTAGGGGGAACTGAAGCTTTCTTT. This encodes CASSLAQVGLGGTEAFF.

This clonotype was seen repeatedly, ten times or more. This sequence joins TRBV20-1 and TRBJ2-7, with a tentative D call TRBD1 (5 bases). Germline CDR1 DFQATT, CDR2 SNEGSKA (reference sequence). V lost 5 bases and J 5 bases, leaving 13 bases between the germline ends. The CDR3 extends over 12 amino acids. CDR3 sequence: CSALKGNNEQYF. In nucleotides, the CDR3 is TGCAGTGCTCTAAAGGGGAATAACGAGCAGTACTTC.

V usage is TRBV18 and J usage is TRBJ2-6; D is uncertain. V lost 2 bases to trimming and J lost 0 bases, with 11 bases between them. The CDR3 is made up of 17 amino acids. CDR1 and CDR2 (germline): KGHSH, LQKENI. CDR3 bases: TGTGCCAGCTCACCAGGCGCCCCTAGCTCTGGGGCCAACGTCCTGACTTTC. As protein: CASSPGAPSSGANVLTF.

The DNA of the CDR3 is TGTGCCAGCAGCTCTGGGAGGGCCATCCAAGAGACCCAGTACTTC. Protein: CASSSGRAIQETQYF. The chain joins TRBV28 to TRBJ2-5; 7 bases align to TRBD2. The length of the CDR3 is 15 residues. V shed 6 bases, J shed 1 base, and the junction held 8 bases outside the gene matches. Germline V gene data show CDR1 as MDHEN and CDR2 as SYDVKM. Full variable domain (remainder filled in from reference TRBV28 and TRBJ2-5): DVKVTQSSRYLVKRTGEKVFLECVQDMDHENMFWYRQDPGLGLRLIYFSYDVKMKEKGDIPEGYSVSREKKERFSLILESASTNQTSMYLCASSSGRAIQETQYFGPGTRLLVL.

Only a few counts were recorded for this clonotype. This CDR3 is CASSLDPSTEYEQETQYF. CDR3 sequence (DNA): TGTGCCAGCAGCTTAGATCCTAGCACCGAGTACGAACAAGAGACCCAGTACTTC. V and J are TRBV11-2 and TRBJ2-5; maybe TRBD2 (5 bases). With 0 bases removed from V and 2 bases from J, the gap between germline ends came to 19 bases. Germline loops: CDR1 SGHAT, CDR2 FQNNGV. This CDR3 is 18 amino acids long.

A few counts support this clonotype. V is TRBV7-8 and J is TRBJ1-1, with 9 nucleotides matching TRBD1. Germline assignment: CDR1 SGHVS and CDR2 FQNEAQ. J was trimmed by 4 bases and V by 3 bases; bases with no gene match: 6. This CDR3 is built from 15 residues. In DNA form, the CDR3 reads TGTGCCAGCAGCTTGGACAGGGGATGGGGCACTGAAGCTTTCTTT. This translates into CASSLDRGWGTEAFF.

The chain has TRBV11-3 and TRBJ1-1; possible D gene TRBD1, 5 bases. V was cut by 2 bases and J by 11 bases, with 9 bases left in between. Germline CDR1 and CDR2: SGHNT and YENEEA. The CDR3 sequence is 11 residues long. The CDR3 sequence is CASSLSAGAFF. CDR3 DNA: TGTGCCAGCAGCTTATCCGCAGGGGCTTTCTTT.

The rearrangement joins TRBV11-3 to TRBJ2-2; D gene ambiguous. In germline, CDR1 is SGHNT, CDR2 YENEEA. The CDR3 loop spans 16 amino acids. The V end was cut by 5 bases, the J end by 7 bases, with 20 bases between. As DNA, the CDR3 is TGTGCCAGCAGCAACAGTGGCAAAAGTATTGGCGGGGAGCTGTTTTTT. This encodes CASSNSGKSIGGELFF.

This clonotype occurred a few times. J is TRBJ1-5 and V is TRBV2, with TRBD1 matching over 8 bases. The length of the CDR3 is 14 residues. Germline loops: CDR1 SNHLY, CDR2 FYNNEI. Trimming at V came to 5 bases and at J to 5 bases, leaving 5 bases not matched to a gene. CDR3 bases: TGTGCCAGCAGTTTGGAACAGGGGGATCAGCCCCAGCATTTT. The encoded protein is CASSLEQGDQPQHF.

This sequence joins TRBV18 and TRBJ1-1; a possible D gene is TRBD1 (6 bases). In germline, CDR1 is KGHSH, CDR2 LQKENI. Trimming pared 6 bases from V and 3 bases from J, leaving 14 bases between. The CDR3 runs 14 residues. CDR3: CASSREGGDTEAFF. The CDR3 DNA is TGTGCCAGCTCCCGGGAGGGGGGCGACACTGAAGCTTTCTTT.

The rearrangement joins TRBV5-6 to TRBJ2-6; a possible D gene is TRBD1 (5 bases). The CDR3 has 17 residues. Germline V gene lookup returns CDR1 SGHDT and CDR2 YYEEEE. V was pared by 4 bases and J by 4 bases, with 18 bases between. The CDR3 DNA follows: TGTGCCAGCAGCCCTTCGCAGGGCCTCCCCGGGGCCAACGTCCTGACTTTC. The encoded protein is CASSPSQGLPGANVLTF.

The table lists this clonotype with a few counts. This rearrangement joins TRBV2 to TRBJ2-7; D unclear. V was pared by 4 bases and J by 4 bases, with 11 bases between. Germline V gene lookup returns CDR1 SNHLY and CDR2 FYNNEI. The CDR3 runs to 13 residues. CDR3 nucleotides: TGTGCCAGCAGTGTGGCCCCCACTTACGAGCAGTACGTC. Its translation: CASSVAPTYEQYV.

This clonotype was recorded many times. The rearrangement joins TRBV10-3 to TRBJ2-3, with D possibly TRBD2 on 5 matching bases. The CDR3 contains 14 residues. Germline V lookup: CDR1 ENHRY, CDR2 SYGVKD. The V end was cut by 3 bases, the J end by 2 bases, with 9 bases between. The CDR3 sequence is CAISDGLATDTQYF. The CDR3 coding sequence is TGTGCCATCAGTGATGGACTGGCCACAGATACGCAGTATTTT.

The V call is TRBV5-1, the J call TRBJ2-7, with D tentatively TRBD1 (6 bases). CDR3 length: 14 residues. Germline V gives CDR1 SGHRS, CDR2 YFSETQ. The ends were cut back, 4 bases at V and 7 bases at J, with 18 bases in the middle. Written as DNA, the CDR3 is TGCGCCAGCAGCCCTGGGGCAGGGGATGAGGAGCAGTACGTC. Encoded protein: CASSPGAGDEEQYV.

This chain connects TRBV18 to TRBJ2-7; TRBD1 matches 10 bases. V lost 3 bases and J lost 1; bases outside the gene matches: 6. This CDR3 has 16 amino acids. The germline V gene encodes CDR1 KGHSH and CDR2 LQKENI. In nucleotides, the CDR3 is TGTGCCAGCTCACCGTCCGGGACAGGGGTTTCCTACGAGCAGTACTTC. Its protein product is CASSPSGTGVSYEQYF.